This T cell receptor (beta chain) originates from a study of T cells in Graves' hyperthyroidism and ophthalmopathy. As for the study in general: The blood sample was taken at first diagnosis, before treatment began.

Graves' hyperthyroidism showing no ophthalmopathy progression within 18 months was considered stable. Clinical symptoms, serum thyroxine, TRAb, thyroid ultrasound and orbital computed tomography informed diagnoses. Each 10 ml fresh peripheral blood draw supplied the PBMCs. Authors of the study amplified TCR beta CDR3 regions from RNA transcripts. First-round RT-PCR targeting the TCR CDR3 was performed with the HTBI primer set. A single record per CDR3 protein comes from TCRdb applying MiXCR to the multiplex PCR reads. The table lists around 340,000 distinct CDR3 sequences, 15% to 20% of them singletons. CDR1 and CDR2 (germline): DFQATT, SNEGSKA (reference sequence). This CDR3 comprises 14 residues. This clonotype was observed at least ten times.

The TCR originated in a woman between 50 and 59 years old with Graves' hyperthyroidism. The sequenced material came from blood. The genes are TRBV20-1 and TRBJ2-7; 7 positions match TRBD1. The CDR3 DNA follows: TGCATCCGGACGGGACAGCAGACCTCCTACGAGCAGTACTTC. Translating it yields CIRTGQQTSYEQYF.